This entry is about one T cell receptor (beta chain). Its antigen is as yet unknown. Each person with ophthalmopathy scored at least 3 on the Clinical Activity Score, reached NOSPECS grade 4 or higher, and had been ill under 3 months. Thyroid ultrasound and orbital computed tomography, with clinical symptoms and serum thyroxine and TRAb, informed diagnoses. Researchers took RNA transcripts and amplified the TCR beta CDR3 regions from them. HTBI primers were employed in a first-round RT-PCR of the TCR CDR3. TCRdb used MiXCR to reprocess the multiplex PCR reads, holding one entry per CDR3 protein. This table holds about 640,000 distinct CDR3 sequences, less than 25% found once. The data were obtained in a study of T cells in Graves' hyperthyroidism and ophthalmopathy. Study-level information: Staff took peripheral blood when the initial diagnosis was made, before any treatment began. Findings of the study overall: With a median lead of approximately six months before onset, the model predicted ophthalmopathy.

Germline CDR1 SGHAT, CDR2 FQDESV (reference sequence). V lost 5 bases and J lost 5, with 16 bases in between. The CDR3 spans 15 residues. Input material: blood. This chain joins TRBV11-1 and TRBJ2-1, with a possible D match to TRBD1 (6 bases). The sequence came from a man in his thirties or forties with Graves' ophthalmopathy. The CDR3 sequence is CASSARGQTNNEQFF. DNA for the CDR3: TGTGCCAGCAGCGCCCGTGGACAGACTAACAATGAGCAGTTCTTC. Looking up the rest from reference TRBV11-1 and TRBJ2-1 gives the full variable domain: EAEVAQSPRYKITEKSQAVAFWCDPISGHATLYWYRQILGQGPELLVQFQDESVVDDSQLPKDRFSAERLKGVDSTLKIQPAELGDSAMYLCASSARGQTNNEQFFGPGTRLTVL.